This TCR beta chain was identified in a study of spatial heterogeneity in lung cancer. Germline V gene sequence: CDR1 SGDLS, CDR2 YYNGEE. The CDR3 spans 16 residues. V was shortened by 3 bases and J by 0 bases, with 13 bases between the two germline ends. One entry per CDR3 protein, called by TCRdb with MiXCR from the 5' RACE reads. The sample records 15,000 to 20,000 distinct CDR3 sequences, about 9.6% being singletons. General study points: Intratumoral expanded alpha and beta TCR counts were found to track tumor mutation counts.

Time point in this sample: sample taken at primary tumor resection. This clonotype occurred many times. The antigen is not known. For a library built for alpha chains, this beta chain is a stray read; little rests on its size. Source: lung tumor tissue, taken at surgery. This TCR derives from a female donor with early-stage non-small cell lung cancer. The rearrangement links TRBV9 to TRBJ1-3, with D maybe TRBD1 (6 bases). The CDR3 region is CASSGGTLSSGNTIYF. For the CDR3, the DNA is TGTGCCAGCAGCGGCGGGACACTGAGCTCTGGAAACACCATATATTTT.